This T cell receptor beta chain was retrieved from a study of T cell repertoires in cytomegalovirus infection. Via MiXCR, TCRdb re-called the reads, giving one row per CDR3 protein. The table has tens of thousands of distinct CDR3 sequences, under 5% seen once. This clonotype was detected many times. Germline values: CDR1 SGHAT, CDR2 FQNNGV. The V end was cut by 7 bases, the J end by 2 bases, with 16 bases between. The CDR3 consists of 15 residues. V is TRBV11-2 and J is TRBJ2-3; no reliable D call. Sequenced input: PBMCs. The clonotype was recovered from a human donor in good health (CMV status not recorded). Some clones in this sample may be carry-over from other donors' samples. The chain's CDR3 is CASIPGRISTDTQYF. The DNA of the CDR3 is TGTGCCAGCATCCCCGGCCGGATCTCCACAGATACGCAGTATTTT. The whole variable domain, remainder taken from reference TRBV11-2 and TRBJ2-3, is EAGVAQSPRYKIIEKRQSVAFWCNPISGHATLYWYQQILGQGPKLLIQFQNNGVVDDSQLPKDRFSAERLKGVDSTLKIQPAKLEDSAVYLCASIPGRISTDTQYFGPGTRLTVL.